This TCR beta chain was captured by sequencing in a study of blood T cell repertoires in COVID-19. About the study: The analysed material was cDNA or gDNA that came from T cells, B-cell-depleted T cells, or PBMCs.

V was cut by 2 bases and J by 1 base, with 11 bases left in between. CDR3 length equals 16 residues. Germline V gene lookup returns CDR1 MDHEN and CDR2 SYDVKM. In the original workflow: Estimation of nucleated cell counts relied on the amplification of reference gene primers. Produced via immunoSEQ multiplex PCR; TCRdb's table is partial and in-frame only. The V and J calls and clone size are taken from that table; D and trimming were inferred from the DNA. Of 120,000 or so clones in the sample, around 87% were seen once. Sequenced sample: peripheral blood. The J gene is TRBJ2-2, the V gene TRBV28; a possible D gene is TRBD2 (6 bases). This clonotype was sampled from an older woman with acute or convalescent COVID-19. DNA for the CDR3: TGTGCCAGCAGTTTAGGGAGGCGGATGAACACCGGGGAGCTGTTTTTT. Amino acids: CASSLGRRMNTGELFF. Together with reference TRBV28 and TRBJ2-2, the CDR3 gives the full variable domain: DVKVTQSSRYLVKRTGEKVFLECVQDMDHENMFWYRQDPGLGLRLIYFSYDVKMKEKGDIPEGYSVSREKKERFSLILESASTNQTSMYLCASSLGRRMNTGELFFGEGSRLTVL.